This record looks at one TCR beta chain sequence and its context. This clone has a count of ten or more. Its antigen is still unknown. No per-base quality is available; no much larger clone lies one base away. V and J are trimmed by 0 bases and 6 bases, and the gene matches miss 7 bases of the junction. The cysteine opens and the phenylalanine closes a CDR3 of 16 amino acids. The DNA shown is the 48-base CDR3, in frame from base 1. CDR1 and CDR2 are drawn from the germline V gene: LGHNA, YSLEER. This specimen comes from a study of shared clonotypes between healthy human individuals (dated by TCRdb to about 2020). About the investigation overall: The cohort comprised a couple of women and a few men aged 18 to 49 years. Between about 0.8 and 9 billion PBMCs per donor were obtained by leukapheresis. Libraries were prepared and TCR repertoires were sequenced by different laboratories using diverse techniques, in order to increase sequencing depth and limit assay-specific biases. To estimate repertoire size and how much clonotypes are shared between individuals, the study performed deep sequencing of blood TCR repertoires from about five healthy adults.

Using the deep immunoSEQ assay, multiplex PCR amplified TCR CDR3 regions from genomic DNA. Extracted genomic DNA from each cell subset was distributed evenly across all wells of several immunoSEQ 96-well plates, and each plate was treated as a replicate. For unsorted PBMC, each replicate PCR was loaded with roughly 330 ng genomic DNA, equivalent to 25,000 to 35,000 T cell genomes. Ten immunoSEQ deep assay plates were used to sequence unsorted PBMC genomic DNA. The purified libraries were quantified using a Qubit 3.0 fluorometer, sized with a Bioanalyzer 2100, and then quantified again using the KAPA Library Quantification kit. Every immunoSEQ 96-well plate was sequenced on a separate single-read 150-cycle Illumina NextSeq 550 flow cell. The published analysis was carried out like this. Because the immunoSEQ output held only junctional sequences and lacked quality scores, the filtering could not match the filtering applied to full-length reads. Sequences were annotated with PyIR, a Python wrapper for IgBLAST v1.9, and V/J genes and CDR3 were assigned using IMGT germline references. Reads with weak V/J assignments (E-value above 1e-6), missing CDR3, stop codons, out-of-frame junctions, or ambiguous translated residues were removed. A V3J clonotype was defined by an identical inferred V gene, J gene, and CDR3 amino acid sequence. The percentage overlap between two repertoires was calculated by dividing the number of shared unique clonotypes by the size of the smaller repertoire. Richness of each repertoire was evaluated using RTK rarefaction, the Chao1 estimator, and Recon v2.1 estimates of unobserved clonotypes. TCRdb obtained this table from immuneACCESS and retained in-frame rearrangements with V and J assigned. These tables miss some clones; where compared with another copy, unresolved V genes account for less than half of the shortfall, and the remainder is unexplained. V and J calls and clone size are those listed in that table; D and trimming were worked out from the DNA. The sample contains about half a million clones, 81% of them found a single time. About 13% of the sample lies in the top ten.

Healthy HIV-negative adults with no recently reported acute infections or vaccinations were included as donors. All donors were Caucasian adults living in Nashville, Tennessee, USA. For unsorted samples, some 87 million PBMCs were counted, and genomic DNA was extracted using the QIAamp DNA Blood Mini kit. After blood collection by leukapheresis, PBMCs were isolated using Ficoll-Histopaque density gradient centrifugation and then cryopreserved in the vapor phase of liquid nitrogen. Overall results and qualifications from the work: Sampling was limited to blood, and TCR repertoires in tissue likely differ from TCR repertoires in blood. Because the study included only a small number of donors, the genetic and exposure-history diversity represented was limited. Pairwise subsampling indicated that sequencing depth was expected to affect the degree of clonotype sharing among donors.

The V and J genes are TRBV4-3 and TRBJ2-3, with 9 central nucleotides matching TRBD2. The TCR comes from a woman in her thirties or forties in good health. Some clones in this sample may be carry-over from other donors' samples. The sequenced material came from PBMCs. The bases are TGCGCCAGCAGCCAAGAAGGGGCTAGCGGGGCGGATACGCAGTATTTT. This encodes CASSQEGASGADTQYF.